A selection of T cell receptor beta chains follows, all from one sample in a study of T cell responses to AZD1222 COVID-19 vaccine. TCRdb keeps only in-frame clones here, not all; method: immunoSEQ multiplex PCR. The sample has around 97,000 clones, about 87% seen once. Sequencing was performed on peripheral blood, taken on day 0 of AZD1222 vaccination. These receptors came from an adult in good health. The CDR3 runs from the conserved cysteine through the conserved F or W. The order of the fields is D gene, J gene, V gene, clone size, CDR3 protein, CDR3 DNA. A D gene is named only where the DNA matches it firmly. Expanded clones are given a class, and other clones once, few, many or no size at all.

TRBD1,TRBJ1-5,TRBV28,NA,CMAGTGSGQPQHF,TGCATGGCCGGGACAGGGTCAGGTCAGCCCCAGCATTTT
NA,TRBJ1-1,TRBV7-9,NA,CASSSGAEAFF,TGTGCCAGCAGCTCGGGAGCTGAAGCTTTCTTT
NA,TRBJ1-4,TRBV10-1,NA,CASSENRGKLFF,TGCGCCAGCAGTGAAAACAGAGGAAAACTGTTTTTT
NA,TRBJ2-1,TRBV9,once,CASSVSLRENEQFF,TGTGCCAGCAGCGTATCACTCCGGGAGAATGAGCAGTTCTTC
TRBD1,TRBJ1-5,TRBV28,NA,CASSRQGGSNQPQHF,TGTGCCAGCAGTAGACAGGGCGGTAGCAATCAGCCCCAGCATTTT
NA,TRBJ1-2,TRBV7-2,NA,CASSLGETDGYTF,TGTGCCAGCAGCTTAGGGGAGACAGATGGCTACACCTTC
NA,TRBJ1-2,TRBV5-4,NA,CASSLEGRDGYTF,TGTGCCAGCAGCTTGGAGGGGCGGGATGGCTACACCTTC
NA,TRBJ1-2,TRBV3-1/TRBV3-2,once,CASSQDGAGVDYGYTF,TGTGCCAGCAGCCAAGATGGGGCAGGGGTGGACTATGGCTACACCTTC
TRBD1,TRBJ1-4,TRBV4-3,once,CASSRLQGGGEKLFF,TGCGCCAGCAGCCGCTTACAGGGGGGAGGCGAAAAACTGTTTTTT
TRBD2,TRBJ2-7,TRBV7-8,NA,CASSLGLAGEQYF,TGTGCCAGCAGCCTAGGACTAGCGGGCGAGCAGTACTTC
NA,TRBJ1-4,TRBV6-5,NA,CASRSWGPREKLFF,TGTGCCAGCAGATCCTGGGGACCAAGGGAAAAACTGTTTTTT
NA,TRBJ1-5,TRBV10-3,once,CAISESWPSQSNQPQHF,TGTGCCATCAGTGAGTCTTGGCCGTCACAGAGCAATCAGCCCCAGCATTTT
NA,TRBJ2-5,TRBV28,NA,CASSLSQEETQYF,TGTGCCAGCAGTTTATCCCAGGAAGAGACCCAGTACTTC
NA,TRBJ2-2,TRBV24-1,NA,CAISQGPNTGELFF,TGTGCCATAAGCCAGGGCCCGAACACCGGGGAGCTGTTTTTT
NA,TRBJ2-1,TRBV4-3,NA,CASSRFWALSSSSYNEQFF,TGCGCCAGCAGCCGATTTTGGGCGTTATCGTCAAGCTCCTACAATGAGCAGTTCTTC
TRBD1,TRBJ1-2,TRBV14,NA,CASSQVQGAYGYTF,TGTGCCAGCAGCCAAGTACAGGGGGCCTATGGCTACACCTTC
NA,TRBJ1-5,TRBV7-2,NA,CASSLRGLDRRDQPQHF,TGTGCCAGCAGCTTAAGGGGACTCGACAGGAGGGATCAGCCCCAGCATTTT
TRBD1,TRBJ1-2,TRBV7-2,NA,CASSLEQGASGYTF,TGTGCCAGCAGCTTAGAACAGGGGGCAAGTGGCTACACCTTC
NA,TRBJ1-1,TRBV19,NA,CASMVLGITEAFF,TGTGCCAGTATGGTTCTCGGGATCACTGAAGCTTTCTTT
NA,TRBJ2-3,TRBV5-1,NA,CASSLVGADTQYF,TGCGCCAGCAGCTTGGTAGGGGCAGATACGCAGTATTTT
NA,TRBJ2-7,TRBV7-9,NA,CASARSGEQYF,TGTGCCAGCGCTAGGAGTGGAGAGCAGTACTTC
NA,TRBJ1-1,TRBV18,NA,CASSPPVMGDTEAFF,TGTGCCAGCTCACCACCGGTTATGGGGGACACTGAAGCTTTCTTT
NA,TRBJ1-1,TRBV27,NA,CASSLIPAGNTEAFF,TGTGCCAGCAGTTTAATTCCCGCAGGGAACACTGAAGCTTTCTTT
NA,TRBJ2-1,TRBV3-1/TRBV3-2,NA,CASSHFSGHVANEQFF,TGTGCCAGCAGCCATTTTTCAGGGCATGTGGCCAATGAGCAGTTCTTC
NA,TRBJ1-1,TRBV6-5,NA,CASSYSPRFDTEAFF,TGTGCCAGCAGTTACTCCCCCCGCTTCGACACTGAAGCTTTCTTT
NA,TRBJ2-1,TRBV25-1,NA,CASSEYGMGEQFF,TGTGCCAGCAGTGAATACGGTATGGGTGAGCAGTTCTTC
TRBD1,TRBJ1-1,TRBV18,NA,CASSPAVRQGSTEAFF,TGTGCCAGCTCACCCGCCGTGAGACAGGGATCCACTGAAGCTTTCTTT
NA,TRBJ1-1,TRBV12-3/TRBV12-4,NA,CASSYPLNTEAFF,TGTGCCAGCAGTTATCCGTTGAACACTGAAGCTTTCTTT
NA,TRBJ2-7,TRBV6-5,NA,CATKLFYEQYF,TGTGCCACCAAGCTCTTTTACGAGCAGTACTTC
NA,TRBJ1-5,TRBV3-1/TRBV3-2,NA,CASSQDTVNNQPQHF,TGTGCCAGCAGCCAAGATACGGTGAATAATCAGCCCCAGCATTTT
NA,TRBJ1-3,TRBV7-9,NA,CASSLPRGGSGNTIYF,TGTGCCAGCAGCTTACCTCGGGGGGGATCTGGAAACACCATATATTTT
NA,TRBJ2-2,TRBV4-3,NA,CASSQNPSTNTGELFF,TGCGCCAGCAGCCAAAATCCTAGCACTAACACCGGGGAGCTGTTTTTT
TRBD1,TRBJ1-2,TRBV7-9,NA,CASSLEADRALGYTF,TGTGCCAGCAGCTTAGAGGCAGACAGGGCTCTCGGCTACACCTTC
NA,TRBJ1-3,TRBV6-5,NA,CASSYSGGTSGNTIYF,TGTGCCAGCAGCTACTCTGGGGGGACTTCTGGAAACACCATATATTTT
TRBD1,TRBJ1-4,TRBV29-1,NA,CSARQGQGGEKLFF,TGCAGCGCCCGACAGGGGCAGGGGGGTGAAAAACTGTTTTTT
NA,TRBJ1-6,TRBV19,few,CASSIFLTVNSPLHF,TGTGCCAGTAGTATTTTTTTGACAGTGAATTCACCCCTCCACTTT
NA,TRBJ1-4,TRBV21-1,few,CASSKGSLNEKLFF,TGTGCCAGCAGCAAAGGCAGCTTAAATGAAAAACTGTTTTTT
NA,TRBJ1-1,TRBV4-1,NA,CASSPQIATEAFF,TGCGCCAGCAGCCCCCAGATAGCTACTGAAGCTTTCTTT
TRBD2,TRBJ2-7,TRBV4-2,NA,CASSQSRSGGTYYEQYF,TGTGCCAGCAGCCAATCCAGGAGCGGGGGGACTTATTACGAGCAGTACTTC
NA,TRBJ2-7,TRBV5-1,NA,CASSLSTRNYEQYF,TGCGCCAGCAGCTTGAGTACTCGGAACTACGAGCAGTACTTC
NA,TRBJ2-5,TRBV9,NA,CASSVEAVEETQYF,TGTGCCAGCAGCGTAGAGGCCGTCGAGGAGACCCAGTACTTC
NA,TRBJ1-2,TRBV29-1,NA,CSGLQGRGYTF,TGCAGCGGACTCCAGGGGAGAGGCTACACCTTC
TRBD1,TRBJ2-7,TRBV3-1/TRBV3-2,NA,CASSQPGQGVEEQYF,TGTGCCAGCAGCCAACCGGGACAGGGGGTCGAGGAGCAGTACTTC
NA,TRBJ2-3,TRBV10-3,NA,CAISEPVPDTQYF,TGTGCCATCAGTGAGCCGGTACCAGATACGCAGTATTTT
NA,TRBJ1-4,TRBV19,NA,CASRTYSVGATNEKLFF,TGTGCCAGTAGGACCTACAGCGTGGGGGCAACTAATGAAAAACTGTTTTTT
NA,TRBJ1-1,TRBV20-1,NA,CSASWGAQETEAFF,TGCAGTGCTAGTTGGGGGGCACAGGAGACTGAAGCTTTCTTT
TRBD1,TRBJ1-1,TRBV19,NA,CASSIAFGGYRGTEAFF,TGTGCCAGTAGTATAGCTTTTGGGGGCTACAGGGGAACTGAAGCTTTCTTT
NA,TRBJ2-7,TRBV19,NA,CASMGGLTYEQYF,TGTGCCAGCATGGGGGGGCTCACCTACGAGCAGTACTTC
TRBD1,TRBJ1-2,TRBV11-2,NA,CASSFTGERGYTF,TGTGCCAGCAGCTTCACAGGGGAGCGGGGCTACACCTTC
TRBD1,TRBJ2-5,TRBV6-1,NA,CASSERQGTQETQYF,TGTGCCAGCAGTGAGAGACAGGGGACCCAAGAGACCCAGTACTTC
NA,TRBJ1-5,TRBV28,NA,CASRPTLGGNQPQHF,TGTGCCAGCAGACCCACCTTAGGGGGCAATCAGCCCCAGCATTTT
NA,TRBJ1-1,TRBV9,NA,CASSAAEWRANTEAFF,TGTGCCAGCAGCGCAGCTGAGTGGAGGGCCAACACTGAAGCTTTCTTT
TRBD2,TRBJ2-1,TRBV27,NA,CASSLWTSGGLYNEQFF,TGTGCCAGCAGTCTTTGGACTAGCGGGGGACTCTACAATGAGCAGTTCTTC
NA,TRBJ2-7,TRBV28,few,CASSFGEGVNYEQYF,TGTGCCAGCAGTTTCGGGGAGGGGGTCAACTACGAGCAGTACTTC
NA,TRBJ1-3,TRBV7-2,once,CASSFSSGSGNTIYF,TGTGCCAGCAGCTTTAGTTCGGGGTCTGGAAACACCATATATTTT
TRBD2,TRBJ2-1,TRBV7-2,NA,CASSQPGTNSYNEQFF,TGTGCCAGCAGCCAACCCGGGACTAACTCCTACAATGAGCAGTTCTTC
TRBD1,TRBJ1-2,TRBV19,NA,CASSKRQGRFYGYTF,TGTGCCAGTAGTAAGAGACAGGGTCGATTCTATGGCTACACCTTC
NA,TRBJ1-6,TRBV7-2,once,CASSGSSYNSPLHF,TGTGCCAGCTCAGGAAGCTCCTATAATTCACCCCTCCACTTT
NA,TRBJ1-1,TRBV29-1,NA,CSVGGYTEAFF,TGCAGCGTTGGAGGGTACACTGAAGCTTTCTTT